These 21 T cell receptor beta chains were all obtained from the same sample, sequenced in a study of CXCR3-negative and CXCR3-positive naive CD8 T cells. Findings and limits, study-wide: Naive cells that were CXCR3-positive had more hydrophobic TRB CDR3s (compared with CXCR3-negative naive cells).

These receptors are not linked to any known antigen. Researchers prepared the TRB cDNA libraries using 5' RACE with UMI labels. One entry per CDR3 protein, without DNA, is what TCRdb gives after re-calling the 5' RACE reads. Recorded for this sample: 55,000 to 70,000 distinct CDR3 sequences. Sequenced sample: naive CXCR3+ CD8+ T cells from blood. Subset meaning: CD45RO-CCR7+CD27+CD95- naive CD8+ T cells expressing CXCR3 (TNR3+). These receptors were collected from a human donor in good health. Some clones in this sample may be carry-over from other donors' samples.

The chain couples TRBV24-1 to TRBJ1-1; the TCRdb D gene call, TRBD1, has no DNA to confirm it. Germline-derived CDR1 and CDR2 are KGHDR and SFDVKD. This CDR3 region has 14 residues. The CDR3 loop reads CATRERDIGTEAFF.

V and J are TRBV7-2 and TRBJ2-1; with no DNA, the TCRdb D assignment of TRBD2 cannot be verified. The germline gives CDR1 SGHTA, CDR2 FQGNSA. This CDR3 has 18 amino acids. CDR3 amino acids: CASSWIGGASVSYNEQFF.

The genes are TRBV7-9 and TRBJ2-7; TCRdb picks TRBD1, but there is no DNA to check that call. Looked up from germline, CDR1 is SEHNR and CDR2 is FQNEAQ (reference sequence). The CDR3 has 14 residues. CDR3 residues: CASSPGDNSYEQYF.

CDR3 region: CASSLGSARGADTQYF. The chain recombines TRBV7-3 with TRBJ2-3; TCRdb proposes TRBD1, but this gene call is untestable without DNA. The CDR3 spans 16 residues. Germline V lookup: CDR1 SGHTA, CDR2 FQGTGA.

The rearrangement joins TRBV18 to TRBJ2-1; TCRdb's D gene call, TRBD1, goes unchecked for lack of DNA. Germline loops: CDR1 KGHSH, CDR2 LQKENI. This CDR3 comprises 15 residues. The CDR3 loop is CASSPGTGDYNEQFF.

The CDR3 is CASSYYPGSPKKAFF. The chain employs TRBV6-2 or TRBV6-3 and TRBJ1-1; as DNA is missing, the TRBD1 call by TCRdb cannot be tested. The CDR3 sequence is 15 residues long. Germline values: CDR1 MNHEY, CDR2 SVGEGT.

This chain connects TRBV13 to TRBJ2-5; TCRdb indicates TRBD2, and absent DNA this call remains unverified. CDR3 length: 16 amino acids. From germline, CDR1 is PRHDT and CDR2 FYEKMQ (reference sequence). CDR3 protein: CASSAPQAGGRETQYF.

The chain carries TRBV7-9 and TRBJ2-5; no DNA is available, so the TRBD2 call from TCRdb remains unchecked. The CDR3 spans 16 residues. Germline CDR1 is SEHNR and CDR2 is FQNEAQ (reference sequence). The CDR3 sequence: CASSSPFRDSRETQYF.

This rearrangement joins TRBV2 to TRBJ1-5; TCRdb lists TRBD1, though no DNA is available to test this call. Germline V lookup: CDR1 SNHLY, CDR2 FYNNEI. The CDR3 totals 16 residues. The CDR3 reads CASSETAPTSNQPQHF.

This chain links TRBV6-4 with TRBJ1-1; TCRdb's D call of TRBD1 is untestable without DNA. This CDR3 is 14 amino acids long. Germline CDR1 reads MRHNA; CDR2 reads SNTAGT. CDR3 sequence reads: CASSEGQGGTEAFF.

V is TRBV12-3 or TRBV12-4 and J is TRBJ2-1. The CDR3 extends over 12 amino acids. CDR3 region: CASSLMANEQFF.

The chain joins TRBV28 to TRBJ2-1. This CDR3 is 14 amino acids long. Germline values: CDR1 MDHEN, CDR2 SYDVKM. The CDR3 spells CASSFLRPYNEQFF.

This chain links TRBV6-5 with TRBJ2-4. This CDR3 is 16 amino acids long. Germline assignment: CDR1 MNHEY and CDR2 SVGAGI. The chain's CDR3 is CASSIGYGLAKNIQYF.

The chain has TRBV7-9 and TRBJ1-2. The CDR3 loop spans 13 amino acids. The germline V gene has CDR1 SEHNR and CDR2 FQNEAQ (reference sequence). CDR3 loop: CASSLTVLLGYTF.

The genes are TRBV12-3 or TRBV12-4 and TRBJ2-7; the D call from TCRdb, TRBD1, cannot be confirmed without DNA. This CDR3 contains 17 residues. The CDR3 is CASSPPWLLESSYEQYF.

V and J are TRBV7-6 and TRBJ1-1; TCRdb's D call of TRBD1 is untestable without DNA. Germline V gene data show CDR1 as SGHVS and CDR2 as FNYEAQ. The CDR3 totals 15 residues. The CDR3 is CASSLAGGGSTEAFF.

The rearrangement joins TRBV20-1 to TRBJ1-2; absent DNA, TCRdb's TRBD1 call cannot be checked. This CDR3 region has 14 residues. Germline V CDR1 and CDR2: DFQATT, SNEGSKA (reference sequence). The CDR3 here is CSAAPGQVSYGYTF.

CDR3: CASSYFSRSEQFF. V is TRBV6-2 or TRBV6-3 and J is TRBJ2-1; TCRdb selects TRBD1, and the lack of DNA leaves this call unchecked. Germline V gene sequence: CDR1 MNHEY, CDR2 SVGEGT. This CDR3 comprises 13 residues.

The V call is TRBV7-2, the J call TRBJ2-7. The CDR3 length is 11 residues. Germline assignment: CDR1 SGHTA and CDR2 FQGNSA. CDR3 region: CASSLLYEQYF.

The chain uses TRBV6-2 or TRBV6-3 and TRBJ2-1; TCRdb's D call, TRBD1, is unchecked because there is no DNA. The germline V gene has CDR1 MNHEY and CDR2 SVGEGT. This CDR3 spans 16 amino acids. CDR3 sequence reads: CASSYLTDLTYNEQFF.

The chain couples TRBV5-6 to TRBJ1-6; TCRdb outputs TRBD1, but without DNA this stays unchecked. The CDR3 extends over 16 amino acids. Germline V gives CDR1 SGHDT, CDR2 YYEEEE. The CDR3 loop reads CASSLASGARYSPLHF. The full variable domain, with the rest looked up from reference TRBV5-6 and TRBJ1-6, is DAGVTQSPTHLIKTRGQQVTLRCSPKSGHDTVSWYQQALGQGPQFIFQYYEEEERQRGNFPDRFSGHQFPNYSSELNVNALLLGDSALYLCASSLASGARYSPLHFGNGTRLTVT.